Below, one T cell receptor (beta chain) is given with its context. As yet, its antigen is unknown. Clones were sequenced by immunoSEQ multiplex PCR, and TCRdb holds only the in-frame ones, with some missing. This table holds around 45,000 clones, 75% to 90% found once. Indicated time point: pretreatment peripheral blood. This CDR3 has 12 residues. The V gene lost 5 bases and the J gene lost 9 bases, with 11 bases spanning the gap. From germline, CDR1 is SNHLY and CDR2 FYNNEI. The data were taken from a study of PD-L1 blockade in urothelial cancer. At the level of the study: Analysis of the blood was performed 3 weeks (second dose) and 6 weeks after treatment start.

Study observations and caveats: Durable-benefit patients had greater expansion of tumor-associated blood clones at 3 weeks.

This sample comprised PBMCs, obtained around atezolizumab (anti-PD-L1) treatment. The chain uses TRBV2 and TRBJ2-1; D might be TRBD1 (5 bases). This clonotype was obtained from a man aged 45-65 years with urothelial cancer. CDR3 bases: TGTGCCAGCAGTTCCAGGGTAGGTGAGCAGTTCTTC. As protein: CASSSRVGEQFF.